These 16 T cell receptor beta chains were sequenced from one sample in a study of T cells in Graves' hyperthyroidism and ophthalmopathy. Amplification of TCR beta CDR3 regions was performed using RNA transcripts as template. The HTBI primer set was used in a first-round RT-PCR of the TCR CDR3. TCRdb recomputed calls from the multiplex PCR reads with MiXCR, one row per CDR3 protein. The sample yields over 150,000 distinct CDR3 sequences, 17% seen once. Specimen: blood. The receptors were sampled from a woman in her forties or fifties with Graves' hyperthyroidism.

There are a few counts of this clonotype. The CDR3 here is CAWSAETGVFSPLHF. The CDR3 nucleotides are TGTGCCTGGAGTGCCGAGACAGGGGTTTTTTCACCCCTCCACTTT. The chain links TRBV30 to TRBJ1-6; 8 bases agree with TRBD1. CDR3 length equals 15 residues. Trimming removed 1 base from V and 9 bases from J; junction bases left unmatched: 8. Germline CDR1 is GTSNPN and CDR2 is SVGIG (reference sequence).

This clonotype came up many times. The V gene is TRBV2, the J gene TRBJ2-3; no clear D. V lost 8 bases to trimming and J lost 0 bases, with 9 bases between them. CDR3 length: 13 amino acids. Germline CDR1 SNHLY, CDR2 FYNNEI. In DNA form, the CDR3 reads TGTGCCAGCTGTATCCCTAGCACAGATACGCAGTATTTT. This gives the protein CASCIPSTDTQYF.

As to this clonotype: At one end, the junction sequence differs from germline, possibly due to a read error. The V gene is TRBV24-1, the J gene TRBJ2-1; 8 bases are a match to TRBD2. Looked up from germline, CDR1 is KGHDR and CDR2 is SFDVKD. This CDR3 is 17 amino acids long. The CDR3 region is CTTSDRLARTSYNEQFF. The CDR3 nucleotides read TGTACCACCAGTGATCGACTAGCGAGAACCTCCTACAATGAGCAGTTCTTC.

This clonotype was picked up a small number of times. The chain combines TRBV5-6 with TRBJ2-7, with 8 positions matching TRBD1. Trimming cost V 4 bases and J 9 bases; bases outside gene matches: 6. The CDR3 runs to 12 residues. Germline CDR1 reads SGHDT; CDR2 reads YYEEEE. The CDR3 coding sequence is TGTGCCAGCAGCCCGGGACAGGTGATGCAGTACTTC. It codes for CASSPGQVMQYF.

This clonotype has ten or more counts. This chain joins TRBV18 and TRBJ2-7; D gene unclear. This CDR3 comprises 14 residues. The germline V gene has CDR1 KGHSH and CDR2 LQKENI. Trimming left V 0 bases short and J 2 bases short, with 8 bases between. In DNA form, the CDR3 reads TGTGCCAGCTCACCACCTCACAGCCCCTACGAGCAGTACTTC. This translates into CASSPPHSPYEQYF.

This clonotype was recorded once. The J gene is TRBJ2-3, the V gene TRBV6-9, with D perhaps TRBD2 (6 bases). Germline loops: CDR1 MNHGY, CDR2 SVAAGI. Trimming stripped 7 bases from V and 5 bases from J, with 13 bases between. The CDR3 sequence is 13 residues long. CDR3 protein: CASNLRDGDTQYF. The DNA for the CDR3 is TGTGCCAGCAATTTGCGGGATGGAGATACGCAGTATTTT.

This clonotype was detected ten times or more. The rearrangement joins TRBV3-1 to TRBJ1-2; D not resolved. The CDR3 is 15 residues long. V lost 4 bases to trimming and J lost 4 bases, with 16 bases between them. CDR1 is LGHDT, CDR2 YNNKEL, per germline (reference sequence). The CDR3 sequence: CASSPFQTATYGYTF. The CDR3 DNA follows: TGTGCCAGCAGCCCCTTTCAGACGGCGACCTATGGCTACACCTTC.

This clonotype was observed a few times. This chain joins TRBV11-2 and TRBJ2-3; 13 positions match TRBD2. V was pared by 5 bases and J by 7 bases, with 15 bases of the junction left unmatched. CDR1 is SGHAT, CDR2 FQNNGV, per germline. The length of the CDR3 is 18 residues. CDR3 protein: CASSQGLRRTSGSHTQYF. CDR3 DNA: TGTGCCAGCAGCCAGGGTCTTAGGAGGACTAGCGGGAGTCATACGCAGTATTTT. The full variable domain, with the rest looked up from reference TRBV11-2 and TRBJ2-3, is EAGVAQSPRYKIIEKRQSVAFWCNPISGHATLYWYQQILGQGPKLLIQFQNNGVVDDSQLPKDRFSAERLKGVDSTLKIQPAKLEDSAVYLCASSQGLRRTSGSHTQYFGPGTRLTVL.

Comment on this clonotype: A read error may explain this, as a much larger clone is one base away. The chain has TRBV5-5 and TRBJ2-7; D possibly matches TRBD1 or TRBD2 (6 bases each). The tail of the sequence fits TRBJ2-1 better, so the J call may be wrong. The germline V gene encodes CDR1 SGHKS and CDR2 YYEKEE (reference sequence). The CDR3 runs 14 residues. The CDR3 nucleotides are TGTGCCAGCAGCTCTGAGGTCGGGGGCTACGAGCAGTTCTTC. This sequence encodes CASSSEVGGYEQFF.

This clonotype was observed many times. The chain is built from TRBV2 and TRBJ2-2, with 14 bases that match TRBD2. V shed 4 bases, J shed 5 bases, and the junction held 6 bases outside the gene matches. The CDR3 runs 17 residues. Germline lookup yields CDR1 SNHLY and CDR2 FYNNEI. In DNA, the CDR3 is TGTGCCAGCAGTGGACTAGCGGGAGGGCTTGGGACCGGGGAGCTGTTTTTT. Translated, it gives CASSGLAGGLGTGELFF.

The chain employs TRBV5-1 and TRBJ2-1; the match to TRBD2 covers 8 bases. The CDR3 has 16 residues. The ends lost 0 bases at V and 7 bases at J; junction bases unmatched: 9. Germline CDR1 reads SGHRS; CDR2 reads YFSETQ. CDR3: CASSLGGSGSFNEQFF. The CDR3 nucleotides are TGCGCCAGCAGCTTGGGGGGCAGCGGGAGTTTTAATGAGCAGTTCTTC. The variable domain in full, with the rest retrieved from reference TRBV5-1 and TRBJ2-1, is KAGVTQTPRYLIKTRGQQVTLSCSPISGHRSVSWYQQTPGQGLQFLFEYFSETQRNKGNFPGRFSGRQFSNSRSEMNVSTLELGDSALYLCASSLGGSGSFNEQFFGPGTRLTVL.

This clonotype was observed at least ten times. J is TRBJ2-7 and V is TRBV27; maybe TRBD1 (5 bases). Trimming took 4 bases from V and 6 from J, leaving 19 bases between them. The CDR3 spans 15 residues. Germline loops: CDR1 MNHEY, CDR2 SMNVEV (reference sequence). The CDR3 bases are TGTGCCAGCAGTTCCACCGGACCCGCAAGGGGCGAGCAGTACTTC. Translating gives CASSSTGPARGEQYF.

This clonotype was observed at least ten times. The CDR3 coding sequence is TGTGCCAGCAGCCTATCACAGGGGGAGCAGTTCTTC. As protein: CASSLSQGEQFF. The chain is built from TRBV3-1 and TRBJ2-1, with 7 bases that match TRBD1. V lost 4 bases to trimming and J lost 10 bases; unmatched junction nucleotides: 4. The CDR3 covers 12 residues. From germline, CDR1 is LGHDT and CDR2 YNNKEL (reference sequence).

This clonotype was detected only a few times. The rearrangement joins TRBV9 to TRBJ1-1; TRBD1 might be the D (6 bases). V was trimmed by 0 bases and J by 8 bases, leaving 11 bases between them. Germline V gene lookup returns CDR1 SGDLS and CDR2 YYNGEE. The CDR3 runs to 13 residues. Here the CDR3 reads CASSVGGQREAFF. The CDR3 DNA is TGTGCCAGCAGCGTAGGGGGGCAAAGGGAAGCTTTCTTT.

This clonotype occurred many times. This chain uses TRBV5-8 with TRBJ1-1; D remains ambiguous. Germline lookup yields CDR1 SGHTS and CDR2 YDEGEE. This CDR3 region has 15 residues. The V gene lost 4 bases and the J gene lost 5 bases, with 18 bases spanning the gap. The CDR3 bases are TGTGCCAGCAGCCCCCCCCTTGGTCAGCTAACTGAAGCTTTCTTT. Its protein product is CASSPPLGQLTEAFF. The variable domain in full, with the rest retrieved from reference TRBV5-8 and TRBJ1-1, is EAGVTQSPTHLIKTRGQQATLRCSPISGHTSVYWYQQALGLGLQFLLWYDEGEERNRGNFPPRFSGRQFPNYSSELNVNALELEDSALYLCASSPPLGQLTEAFFGQGTRLTVV.

This clonotype was counted only a few times. V usage is TRBV7-9 and J usage is TRBJ1-5; D remains unclear. Germline assignment: CDR1 SEHNR and CDR2 FQNEAQ (reference sequence). V was trimmed by 5 bases and J by 3 bases, leaving 5 bases between them. The CDR3 sequence is 12 residues long. CDR3 bases: TGTGCCAGCAGCGAGGTCAATCAGCCCCAGCATTTT. Protein product: CASSEVNQPQHF.